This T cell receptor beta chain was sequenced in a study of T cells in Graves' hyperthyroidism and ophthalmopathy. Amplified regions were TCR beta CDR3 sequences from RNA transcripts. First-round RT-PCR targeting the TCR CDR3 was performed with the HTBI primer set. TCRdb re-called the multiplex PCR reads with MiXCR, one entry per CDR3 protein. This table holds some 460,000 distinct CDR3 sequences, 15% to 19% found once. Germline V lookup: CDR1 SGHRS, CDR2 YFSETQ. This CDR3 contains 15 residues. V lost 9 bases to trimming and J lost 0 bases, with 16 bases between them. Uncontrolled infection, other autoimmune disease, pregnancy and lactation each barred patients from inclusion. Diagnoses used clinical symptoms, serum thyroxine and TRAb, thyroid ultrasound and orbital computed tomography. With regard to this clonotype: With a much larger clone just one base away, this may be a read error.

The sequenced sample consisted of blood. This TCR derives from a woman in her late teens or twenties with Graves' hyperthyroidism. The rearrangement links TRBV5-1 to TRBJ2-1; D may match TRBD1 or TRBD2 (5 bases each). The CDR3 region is CANNRDPGSYNEQFF. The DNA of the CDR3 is TGCGCCAACAATAGGGACCCGGGCTCCTACAATGAGCAGTTCTTC.